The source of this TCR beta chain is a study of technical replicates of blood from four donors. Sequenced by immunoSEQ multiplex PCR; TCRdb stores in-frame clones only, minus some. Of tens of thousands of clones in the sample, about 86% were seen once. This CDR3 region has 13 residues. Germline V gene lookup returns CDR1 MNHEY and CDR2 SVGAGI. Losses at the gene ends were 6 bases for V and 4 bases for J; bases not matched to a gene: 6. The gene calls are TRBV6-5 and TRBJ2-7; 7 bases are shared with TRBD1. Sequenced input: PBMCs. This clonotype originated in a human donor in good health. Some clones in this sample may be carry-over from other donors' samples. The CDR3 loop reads CASSRDRAYEQYF. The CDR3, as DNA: TGTGCCAGCAGCCGGGACAGAGCTTACGAGCAGTACTTC.